Given below is one T cell receptor (beta chain) in context. What it binds is unknown. The data derive from a study of blood T cells in healthy people across ages. Primed by a sample-barcoded 5' primer and a J-beta primer mix, a second PCR proceeded for about 6 to 12 cycles. The template-switch adaptor was a 5' adaptor with 12 random nucleotides. It tagged each cDNA molecule. TCRdb re-called the 5' RACE reads through MiXCR, storing one row per CDR3 protein. The table has roughly 680,000 distinct CDR3 sequences, roughly half seen once. The CDR3 runs 12 residues. V shed 7 bases and J shed 3 bases, with 9 bases lying between them. The germline gives CDR1 LNHNV, CDR2 YYDKDF (reference sequence). Study results and caveats: A strong correlation was found between TCR beta diversity and the percentage of naive T cells. As age increased, TCR beta diversity per million T cells fell in a roughly linear fashion. Considered underestimates were the diversity estimates obtained from one million T cells.

V usage is TRBV15 and J usage is TRBJ1-2; D gene uncertain. Sample: blood. The clonotype was recovered from a woman aged 80 or older in good health. DNA of the CDR3: TGTGCCACCACGGGGTCGGACTATGGCTACACCTTC. Translating gives CATTGSDYGYTF.